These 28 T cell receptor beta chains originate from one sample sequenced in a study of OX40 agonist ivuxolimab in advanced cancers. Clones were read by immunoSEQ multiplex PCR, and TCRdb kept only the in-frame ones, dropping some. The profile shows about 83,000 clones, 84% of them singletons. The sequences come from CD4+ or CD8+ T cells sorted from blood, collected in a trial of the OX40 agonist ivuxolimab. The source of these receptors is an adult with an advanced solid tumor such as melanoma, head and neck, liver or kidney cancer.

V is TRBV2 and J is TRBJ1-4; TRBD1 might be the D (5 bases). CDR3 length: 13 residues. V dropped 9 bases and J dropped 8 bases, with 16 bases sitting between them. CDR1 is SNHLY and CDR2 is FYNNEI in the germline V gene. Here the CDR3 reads CASNGGFDEKLFF. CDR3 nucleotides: TGTGCCAGTAATGGGGGATTTGACGAAAAACTGTTTTTT.

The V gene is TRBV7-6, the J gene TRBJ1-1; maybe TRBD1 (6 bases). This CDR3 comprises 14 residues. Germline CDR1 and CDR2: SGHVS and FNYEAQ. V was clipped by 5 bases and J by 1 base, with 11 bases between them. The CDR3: CASSPGTRNTEAFF. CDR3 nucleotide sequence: TGTGCCAGCAGCCCCGGGACACGGAACACTGAAGCTTTCTTT.

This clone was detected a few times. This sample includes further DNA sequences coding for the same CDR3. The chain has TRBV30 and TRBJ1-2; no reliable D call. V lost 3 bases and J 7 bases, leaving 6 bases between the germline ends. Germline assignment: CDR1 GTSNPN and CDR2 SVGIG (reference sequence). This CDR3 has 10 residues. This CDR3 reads CAWRKGGYTF. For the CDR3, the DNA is TGTGCCTGGAGAAAGGGTGGCTACACCTTC.

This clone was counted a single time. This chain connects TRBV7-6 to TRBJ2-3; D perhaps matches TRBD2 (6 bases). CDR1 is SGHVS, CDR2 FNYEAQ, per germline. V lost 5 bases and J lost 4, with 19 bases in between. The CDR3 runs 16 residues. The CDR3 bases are TGTGCCAGCAGCCCTCAACGGAGGGCCAGGCCAGATACGCAGTATTTT. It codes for CASSPQRRARPDTQYF.

CDR3 in DNA: TGTGCCAGTAGCCGCGTCGACAGAACGAATGAAAAACTGTTTTTT. Amino acid sequence: CASSRVDRTNEKLFF. This chain uses TRBV19 with TRBJ1-4; TRBD1 is a possible D gene (5 bases). The CDR3 is 15 residues long. Germline assignment: CDR1 LNHDA and CDR2 SQIVND (reference sequence). The V end was cut by 6 bases, the J end by 5 bases, with 16 bases between. The full variable domain, completed using reference TRBV19 and TRBJ1-4, is DGGITQSPKYLFRKEGQNVTLSCEQNLNHDAMYWYRQDPGQGLRLIYYSQIVNDFQKGDIAEGYSVSREKKESFPLTVTSAQKNPTAFYLCASSRVDRTNEKLFFGSGTQLSVL.

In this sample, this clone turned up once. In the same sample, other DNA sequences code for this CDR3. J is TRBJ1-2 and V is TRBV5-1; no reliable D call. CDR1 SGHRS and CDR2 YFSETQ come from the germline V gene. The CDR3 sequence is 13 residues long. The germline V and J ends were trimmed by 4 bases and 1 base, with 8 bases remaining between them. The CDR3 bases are TGCGCCAGCAGCCCAGGCAGTAACTATGGCTACACCTTC. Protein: CASSPGSNYGYTF.

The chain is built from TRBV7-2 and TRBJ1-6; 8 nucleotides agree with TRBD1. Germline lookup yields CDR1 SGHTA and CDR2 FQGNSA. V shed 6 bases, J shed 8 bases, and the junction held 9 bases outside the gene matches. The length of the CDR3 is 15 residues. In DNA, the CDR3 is TGTGCCAGCAGTTCCACAGGGGGAACTGATTCACCCCTCCACTTT. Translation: CASSSTGGTDSPLHF.

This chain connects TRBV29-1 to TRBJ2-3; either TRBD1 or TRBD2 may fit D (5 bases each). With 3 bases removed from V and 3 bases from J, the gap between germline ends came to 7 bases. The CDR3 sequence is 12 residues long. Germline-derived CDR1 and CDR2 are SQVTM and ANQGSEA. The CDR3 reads CSVDGGTDTQYF. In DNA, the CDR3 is TGCAGCGTTGATGGGGGTACAGATACGCAGTATTTT.

CDR3 nucleotides: TGTGCCAGCAGGGGGGACAGGGGGATGTACGAGCAGTACTTC. The encoded protein is CASRGDRGMYEQYF. V is TRBV28 and J is TRBJ2-7, with TRBD1 matching 11 bases. Germline-derived CDR1 and CDR2 are MDHEN and SYDVKM. CDR3 length: 14 residues. Trimming took 6 bases from V and 4 from J; bases not matched to a gene: 5.

CDR3 loop: CASSANLRNPGADIQYF. Here the CDR3 DNA reads TGTGCCAGTAGTGCAAACCTCCGGAACCCCGGGGCGGACATTCAGTACTTC. The rearrangement links TRBV19 to TRBJ2-4; D may correspond to TRBD1 or TRBD2 (5 bases each). CDR1 is LNHDA and CDR2 is SQIVND in the germline V gene (reference sequence). This CDR3 has 17 amino acids. The germline V and J ends were trimmed by 5 bases and 8 bases, with 25 bases remaining between them.

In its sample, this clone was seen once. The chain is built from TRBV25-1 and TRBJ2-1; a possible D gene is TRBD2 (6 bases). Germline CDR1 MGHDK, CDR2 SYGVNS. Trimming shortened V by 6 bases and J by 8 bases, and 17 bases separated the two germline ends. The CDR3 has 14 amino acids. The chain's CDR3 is CASSPFGGFDEQFF. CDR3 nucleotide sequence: TGTGCCAGCAGCCCTTTCGGGGGTTTCGATGAGCAGTTCTTC.

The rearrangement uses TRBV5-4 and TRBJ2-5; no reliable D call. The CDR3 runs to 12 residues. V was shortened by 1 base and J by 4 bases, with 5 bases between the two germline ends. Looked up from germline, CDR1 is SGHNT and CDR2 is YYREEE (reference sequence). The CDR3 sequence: CASSLNAETQYF. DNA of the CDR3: TGTGCCAGCAGCTTGAACGCAGAGACCCAGTACTTC.

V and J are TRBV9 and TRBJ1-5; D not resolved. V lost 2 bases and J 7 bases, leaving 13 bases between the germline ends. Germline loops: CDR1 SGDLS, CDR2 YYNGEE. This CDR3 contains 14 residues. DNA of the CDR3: TGTGCCAGCAGCGTCGCGGCGGCGGGGCAGCCCCAGCATTTT. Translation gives CASSVAAAGQPQHF.

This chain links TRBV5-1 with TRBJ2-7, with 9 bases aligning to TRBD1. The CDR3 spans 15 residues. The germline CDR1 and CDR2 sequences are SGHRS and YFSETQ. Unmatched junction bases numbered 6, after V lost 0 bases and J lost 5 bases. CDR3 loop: CASSLGFGTGHEQYF. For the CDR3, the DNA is TGCGCCAGCAGCTTGGGATTTGGGACAGGGCACGAGCAGTACTTC. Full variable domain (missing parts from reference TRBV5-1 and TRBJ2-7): KAGVTQTPRYLIKTRGQQVTLSCSPISGHRSVSWYQQTPGQGLQFLFEYFSETQRNKGNFPGRFSGRQFSNSRSEMNVSTLELGDSALYLCASSLGFGTGHEQYFGPGTRLTVT.

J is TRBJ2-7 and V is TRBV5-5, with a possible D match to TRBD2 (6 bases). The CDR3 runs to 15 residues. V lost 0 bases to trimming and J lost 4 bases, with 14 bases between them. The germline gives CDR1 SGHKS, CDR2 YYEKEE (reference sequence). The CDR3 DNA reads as TGTGCCAGCAGCTTGGGCGGGACTCTAATTTACGAGCAGTACTTC. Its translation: CASSLGGTLIYEQYF.

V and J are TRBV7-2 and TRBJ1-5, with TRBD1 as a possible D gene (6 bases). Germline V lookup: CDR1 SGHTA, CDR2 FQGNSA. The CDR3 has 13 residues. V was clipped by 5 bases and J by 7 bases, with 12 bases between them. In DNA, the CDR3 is TGTGCCAGCAGCCCGGATCAGGGGCAGCCCCAGCATTTT. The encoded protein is CASSPDQGQPQHF.

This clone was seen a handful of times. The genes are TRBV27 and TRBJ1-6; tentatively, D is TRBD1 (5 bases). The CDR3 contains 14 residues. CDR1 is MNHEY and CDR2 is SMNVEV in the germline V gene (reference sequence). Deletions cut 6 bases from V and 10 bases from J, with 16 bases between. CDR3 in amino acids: CASSQDILISPLHF. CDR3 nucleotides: TGTGCCAGCAGCCAGGACATCCTAATCTCACCCCTCCACTTT.

Here the CDR3 reads CASSVEGGLETQYF. The CDR3 region has the DNA TGTGCCAGCAGCGTAGAAGGGGGCTTAGAGACGCAGTATTTT. The chain joins TRBV9 to TRBJ2-3; 7 nucleotides agree with TRBD1. The CDR3 covers 14 residues. The V gene end was trimmed by 0 bases and the J gene end by 9 bases; junction bases not matched to a gene: 7. The germline CDR1 and CDR2 sequences are SGDLS and YYNGEE.

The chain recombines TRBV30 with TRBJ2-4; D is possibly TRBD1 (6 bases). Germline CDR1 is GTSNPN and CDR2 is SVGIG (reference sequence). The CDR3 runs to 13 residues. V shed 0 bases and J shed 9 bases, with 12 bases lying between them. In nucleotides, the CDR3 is TGTGCCTGGAGTGTACAGGGTGGGGGCATTCAGTACTTC. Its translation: CAWSVQGGGIQYF.

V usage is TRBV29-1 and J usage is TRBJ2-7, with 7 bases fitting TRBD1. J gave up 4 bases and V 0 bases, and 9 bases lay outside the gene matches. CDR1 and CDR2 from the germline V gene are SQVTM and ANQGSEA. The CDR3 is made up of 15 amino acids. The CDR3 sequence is CSVEDFQTGVYEQYF. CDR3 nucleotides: TGCAGCGTTGAAGATTTCCAAACAGGGGTTTACGAGCAGTACTTC.

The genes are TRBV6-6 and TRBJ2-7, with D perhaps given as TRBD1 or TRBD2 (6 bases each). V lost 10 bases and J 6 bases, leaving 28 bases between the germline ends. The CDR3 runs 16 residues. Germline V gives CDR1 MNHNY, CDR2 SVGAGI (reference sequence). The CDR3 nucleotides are TGTGCCACCCCTTACACCGGACGGGGGCTTTATGCCGAGCAGTACTTC. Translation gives CATPYTGRGLYAEQYF.

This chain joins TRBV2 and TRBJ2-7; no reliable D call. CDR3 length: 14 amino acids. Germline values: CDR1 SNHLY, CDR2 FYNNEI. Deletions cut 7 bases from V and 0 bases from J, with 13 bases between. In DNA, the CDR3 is TGTGCCAGCACCATGACGTTTCTCTCCTACGAGCAGTACTTC. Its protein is CASTMTFLSYEQYF.

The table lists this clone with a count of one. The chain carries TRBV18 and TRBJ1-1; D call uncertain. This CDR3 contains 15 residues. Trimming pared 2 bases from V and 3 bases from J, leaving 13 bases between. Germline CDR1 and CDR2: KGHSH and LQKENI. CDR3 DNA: TGTGCCAGCTCACCAAACCAGCAGAGGCACACTGAAGCTTTCTTT. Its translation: CASSPNQQRHTEAFF.

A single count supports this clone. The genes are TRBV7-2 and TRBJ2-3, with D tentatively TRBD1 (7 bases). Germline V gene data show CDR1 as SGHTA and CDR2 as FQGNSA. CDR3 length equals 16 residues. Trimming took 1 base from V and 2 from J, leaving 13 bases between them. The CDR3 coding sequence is TGTGCCAGCAGCTTAGGACAGGGACTGATCACAGATACGCAGTATTTT. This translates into CASSLGQGLITDTQYF.

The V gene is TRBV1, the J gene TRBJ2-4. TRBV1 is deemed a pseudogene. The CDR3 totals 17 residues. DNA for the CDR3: TGCACCAGCAGCCCCCTCGGGCTTCCAGAAGCCAAAAACATTCAGTACTTC. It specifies CTSSPLGLPEAKNIQYF.

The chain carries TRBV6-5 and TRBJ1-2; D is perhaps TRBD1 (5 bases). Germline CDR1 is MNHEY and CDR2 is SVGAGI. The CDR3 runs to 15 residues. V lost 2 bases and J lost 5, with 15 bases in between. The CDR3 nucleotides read TGTGCCAGCAGTTACACTCCGGGACCGCAATATGGCTACACCTTC. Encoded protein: CASSYTPGPQYGYTF.

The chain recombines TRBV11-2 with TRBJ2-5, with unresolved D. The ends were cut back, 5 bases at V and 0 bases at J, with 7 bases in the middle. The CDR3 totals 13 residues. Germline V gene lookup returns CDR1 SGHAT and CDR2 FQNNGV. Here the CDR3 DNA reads TGTGCCAGCAGCCGTGACAACCAAGAGACCCAGTACTTC. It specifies CASSRDNQETQYF.

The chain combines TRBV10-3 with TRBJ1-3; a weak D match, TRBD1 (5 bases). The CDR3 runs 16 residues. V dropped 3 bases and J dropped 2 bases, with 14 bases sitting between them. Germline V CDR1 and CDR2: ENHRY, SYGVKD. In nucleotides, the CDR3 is TGTGCCATCAGTGACGAGGGGCGAGGAGCTGGAAACACCATATATTTT. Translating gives CAISDEGRGAGNTIYF.